This T cell receptor beta chain appears in the sequencing data of a study of blood T cell repertoires in COVID-19. Study-wide context: T cells, B-cell-depleted T cells, or PBMCs provided the cDNA or gDNA that served as material.

V gave up 5 bases and J gave up 6 bases, with 13 bases separating them. Germline V gene lookup returns CDR1 SGHTA and CDR2 FQGNSA. The CDR3 is 14 residues long. Original processing methods: Estimation of nucleated cell counts was performed using reference gene primer amplification. Only in-frame clones appear in the TCRdb table, and some are missing; sequencing was by immunoSEQ multiplex PCR. V, J and clone size are taken as reported in that table, and D and trimming were inferred from the DNA itself. The repertoire has hundreds of thousands of clones, approximately 86% of them found once; the top ten carry 0.72%.

The clonotype originates from a man aged 35-49 years with acute or convalescent COVID-19. The sample was peripheral blood. The rearrangement joins TRBV7-2 to TRBJ2-2; no reliable D call. The CDR3 spells CASSPRSRPGELFF. In DNA form, the CDR3 reads TGTGCCAGCAGCCCTCGGTCGCGGCCCGGGGAGCTGTTTTTT.